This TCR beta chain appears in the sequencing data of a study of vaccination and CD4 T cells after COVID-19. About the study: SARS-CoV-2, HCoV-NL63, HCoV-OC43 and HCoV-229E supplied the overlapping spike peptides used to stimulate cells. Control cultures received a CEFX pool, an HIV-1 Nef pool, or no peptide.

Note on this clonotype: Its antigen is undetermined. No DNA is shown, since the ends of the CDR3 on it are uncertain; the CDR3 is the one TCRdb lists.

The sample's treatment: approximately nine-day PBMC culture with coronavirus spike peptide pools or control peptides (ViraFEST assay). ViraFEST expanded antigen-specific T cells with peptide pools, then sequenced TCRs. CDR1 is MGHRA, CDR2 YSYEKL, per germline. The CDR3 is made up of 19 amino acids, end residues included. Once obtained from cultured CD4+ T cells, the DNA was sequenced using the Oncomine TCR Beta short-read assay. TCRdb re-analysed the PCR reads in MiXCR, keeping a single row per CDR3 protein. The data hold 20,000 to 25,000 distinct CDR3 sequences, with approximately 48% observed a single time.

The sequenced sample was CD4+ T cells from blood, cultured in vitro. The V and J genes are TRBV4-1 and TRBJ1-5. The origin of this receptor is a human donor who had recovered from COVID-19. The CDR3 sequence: CASSHKKTPLGRRTSGQHF.